Listed below are T cell receptor beta chains from one sample, sequenced in a study of T cell responses to AZD1222 COVID-19 vaccine. Using immunoSEQ multiplex PCR, the repertoire was profiled, and TCRdb retains in-frame clones only, with some absent. This sample has over 100,000 clones, with more than 75% found just once. Sequencing was performed on peripheral blood, taken on day 0 of AZD1222 vaccination. The receptor set was obtained from an adult in good health. Both conserved end residues are part of each CDR3. The D gene is left open where the match is weak. The size of a clone is reported for some rows only, either as once, few or many, or as a class for expanded clones.

V	D	size	J	DNA	CDR3
TRBV7-9	.	.	TRBJ1-1	TGTGCCAGCAGCTCCCAGGTGGGCACTGAAGCTTTCTTT	CASSSQVGTEAFF
TRBV3-1/TRBV3-2	.	.	TRBJ1-5	TGTGCCAGCAGCCAAGATCGCGGTCAGCCCCAGCATTTT	CASSQDRGQPQHF
TRBV7-9	.	.	TRBJ1-1	TGTGCCAGCAGCACTAAACAGGTTAACACTGAAGCTTTCTTT	CASSTKQVNTEAFF
TRBV19	.	.	TRBJ1-3	TGTGCCAGCTTTTTGAGGGGATCGCGAAACACCATATATTTT	CASFLRGSRNTIYF
TRBV5-8	.	.	TRBJ1-6	TGTGCCAGCAGCGAGGGGGGCCACCTCGGCGGTTCACCCCTCCACTTT	CASSEGGHLGGSPLHF
TRBV5-5	TRBD2	.	TRBJ2-1	TGTGCCAGCAGCACGTTGACTAGCGGGGGCAATGAGCAGTTCTTC	CASSTLTSGGNEQFF
TRBV6-2/TRBV6-3	TRBD1	.	TRBJ2-3	TGTGCCAGCAGTCCCGACAGGGCGTACACAGATACGCAGTATTTT	CASSPDRAYTDTQYF
TRBV2	.	once	TRBJ2-2	TGTGCCAGCAGTGTCCAGGGAAGGTCCGGGGAGCTGTTTTTT	CASSVQGRSGELFF
TRBV2	TRBD2	.	TRBJ2-1	TGTGCCAGCGTGTCGGGGGGGTACCCAAATGAGCAGTTCTTC	CASVSGGYPNEQFF
TRBV6-5	.	.	TRBJ1-6	TGTGCCAGCAGTTACTCGACGCAGGGAAATTCACCCCTCCACTTT	CASSYSTQGNSPLHF
TRBV23-1	.	.	TRBJ1-2	TGCGCCAGCAGTCAAGTGGTTGGCTACACCTTC	CASSQVVGYTF
TRBV2	.	few	TRBJ1-4	TGTGCCAGCAGAGCCGGGACATCGAATGAAAAACTGTTTTTT	CASRAGTSNEKLFF
TRBV4-3	.	.	TRBJ2-5	TGCGCCAGCAGCCAAGATAGGGCCGGGGTTGGGACCCAGTACTTC	CASSQDRAGVGTQYF
TRBV7-2	TRBD1	.	TRBJ1-6	TGTGCCAGCAGCTTATTGTCGACAGGGGATTCACCCCTCCACTTT	CASSLLSTGDSPLHF
TRBV27	.	.	TRBJ1-6	TGTGCCAGCAGTTTATGGGGGTTCAATTCACCCCTCCACTTT	CASSLWGFNSPLHF
TRBV7-2	.	once	TRBJ2-2	TGTGCCAGCAGCTTAAGAGCGGGTACCGGGGAGCTGTTTTTT	CASSLRAGTGELFF
TRBV2	TRBD1	.	TRBJ2-7	TGTGCCAGCTCCTTGACAGGGCTGTACGAGCAGTACTTC	CASSLTGLYEQYF
TRBV11-2	.	.	TRBJ1-1	TGTGCCAGCAGCTTAGGTGAGGGACGGGTGAACACTGAAGCTTTCTTT	CASSLGEGRVNTEAFF
TRBV5-6	.	.	TRBJ2-7	TGTGCCAGCAGCTTGGCCGCGACTTGGAGCTCCTACGAGCAGTACTTC	CASSLAATWSSYEQYF
TRBV5-1	.	.	TRBJ1-3	TGCGCCAGCAGCTTGGTGGGTTCCTCTGGAAACACCATATATTTT	CASSLVGSSGNTIYF
TRBV7-9	TRBD1	.	TRBJ1-1	TGTGCCAGCAGCTTAACCCTCAGGACAGGGACAGCTTTCTTT	CASSLTLRTGTAFF
TRBV5-4	.	.	TRBJ1-1	TGTGCCAGCAGCTTTTCCGGGTCCGGGGGAGCTTTCTTT	CASSFSGSGGAFF
TRBV5-6	.	.	TRBJ1-2	TGTGCCAGCAGCAAAGATACGTACTATAATGGCTACACCTTC	CASSKDTYYNGYTF
TRBV4-3	.	.	TRBJ1-1	TGCGCCAGCAGCCAGGGGGCTTTTCGGGACACTGAAGCTTTCTTT	CASSQGAFRDTEAFF
TRBV7-2	TRBD1	.	TRBJ1-6	TGTGCCAGCAGCCCCACAGGGGACGACCGCTCACCCCTCCACTTT	CASSPTGDDRSPLHF
TRBV7-8	TRBD1	once	TRBJ1-2	TGTGCCAGCAGCCGGGGGGAGGGGGCAGGTGGCTACACCTTC	CASSRGEGAGGYTF
TRBV5-1	TRBD1	.	TRBJ2-5	TGCGCCAGCAGCCCGGGGACAGTGGGTGAGACCCAGTACTTC	CASSPGTVGETQYF
TRBV18	.	.	TRBJ2-7	TGTGCCAGCTCACCACAGGGTGGGGAATCCTACGAGCAGTACTTC	CASSPQGGESYEQYF
TRBV7-9	.	.	TRBJ2-7	TGTGCCAGCAGCCCCTATGGGGGGGCCTCCGAGCAGTACTTC	CASSPYGGASEQYF
TRBV28	.	.	TRBJ1-2	TGTGCCAGCAGTTTTAGGGCAGGGGTAAGCTACACCTTC	CASSFRAGVSYTF
TRBV9	.	.	TRBJ2-3	TGTGCCAGCAGCGTAGCGGGACGAGATACGCAGTATTTT	CASSVAGRDTQYF
TRBV9	.	.	TRBJ1-1	TGTGCCAGCAGCGTAGTTCCCCAGGGAACCACTGAAGCTTTCTTT	CASSVVPQGTTEAFF
TRBV7-9	.	.	TRBJ1-6	TGTGCCAGCAGCTTAGGGGAGGGTCCTAATTCACCCCTCCACTTT	CASSLGEGPNSPLHF
TRBV24-1	TRBD1	.	TRBJ1-2	TGTGCCACCAGTGCTCTAACAGGGGATGGCTACACCTTC	CATSALTGDGYTF
TRBV7-9	.	.	TRBJ2-7	TGTGCCAGCAGCTTCCTGCGTCCGGGACGGGGGACCTACGAGCAGTACTTC	CASSFLRPGRGTYEQYF
TRBV27	.	once	TRBJ1-2	TGTGCCAGCACCGACGGGGAGAATGGCTACACCTTC	CASTDGENGYTF
TRBV6-2/TRBV6-3	.	few	TRBJ2-7	TGTGCCAGCAGTTACTCGAAGCCGAAGGGAAGAGGCTACGAGCAGTACTTC	CASSYSKPKGRGYEQYF
TRBV9	TRBD2	.	TRBJ2-5	TGTGCCAGCAGCCCTACCCTCGGGGGGAGAGAGACCCAGTACTTC	CASSPTLGGRETQYF
TRBV5-1	TRBD1	.	TRBJ1-5	TGCGCCAGCAGCCCCACAGGGGGCCGATATCAGCCCCAGCATTTT	CASSPTGGRYQPQHF
TRBV13	.	.	TRBJ1-5	TGTGCCAGCAGCTTAGCGGGGGGGCAGCCCCAGCATTTT	CASSLAGGQPQHF
TRBV6-5	.	once	TRBJ2-7	TGTGCCAGCAGTTACGCGAGCTACGAGCAGTACTTC	CASSYASYEQYF
TRBV7-8	.	.	TRBJ1-2	TGTGCCAGCAGCTTAATGGGGGCGCGAAACTACACCTTC	CASSLMGARNYTF
TRBV5-1	.	.	TRBJ2-1	TGCGCCAGCAGCTTGGCCATGAGTCGCAATGAGCAGTTCTTC	CASSLAMSRNEQFF
TRBV7-8	TRBD1	once	TRBJ1-4	TGTGCCAGCAGCCCTCCCGGGACAGCGAATGAAAAACTGTTTTTT	CASSPPGTANEKLFF
TRBV7-8	.	.	TRBJ2-7	TGTGCCAGCAGCTTAGAAGGGGCGGCGGGGCCTGCCTACGAGCAGTACTTC	CASSLEGAAGPAYEQYF
TRBV7-2	TRBD2	.	TRBJ2-3	TGTGCCAGCAGAGTGACTAGCGGGGGAACAGATACGCAGTATTTT	CASRVTSGGTDTQYF